The clone carrying this T cell receptor (beta chain) was recorded a few times. The data originate from a study of T-cell reconstitution after alpha-beta-depleted transplantation in children. Germline lookup yields CDR1 LGHDT and CDR2 YNNKEL (reference sequence). The CDR3 is made up of 12 amino acids. V lost 4 bases, J lost 6 bases, and 6 bases lay in between. Library preparation (for TCRbeta) was performed with unique molecular identifiers. TCRdb passed the PCR reads through MiXCR, listing each CDR3 protein once. This table has roughly 400,000 distinct CDR3 sequences, over 40% appearing once. The specimen was PBMCs, collected before TCRalphabeta/CD19-depleted stem cell transplant. The chain joins TRBV3-1 to TRBJ2-2; no reliable D call. The receptor's source is a girl aged 2-15 years with aplastic anemia, due to receive a stem cell transplant. This CDR3 is CASSRSAGELFF. The CDR3 DNA reads TGTGCCAGCAGCCGCTCGGCCGGGGAGCTGTTTTTT.